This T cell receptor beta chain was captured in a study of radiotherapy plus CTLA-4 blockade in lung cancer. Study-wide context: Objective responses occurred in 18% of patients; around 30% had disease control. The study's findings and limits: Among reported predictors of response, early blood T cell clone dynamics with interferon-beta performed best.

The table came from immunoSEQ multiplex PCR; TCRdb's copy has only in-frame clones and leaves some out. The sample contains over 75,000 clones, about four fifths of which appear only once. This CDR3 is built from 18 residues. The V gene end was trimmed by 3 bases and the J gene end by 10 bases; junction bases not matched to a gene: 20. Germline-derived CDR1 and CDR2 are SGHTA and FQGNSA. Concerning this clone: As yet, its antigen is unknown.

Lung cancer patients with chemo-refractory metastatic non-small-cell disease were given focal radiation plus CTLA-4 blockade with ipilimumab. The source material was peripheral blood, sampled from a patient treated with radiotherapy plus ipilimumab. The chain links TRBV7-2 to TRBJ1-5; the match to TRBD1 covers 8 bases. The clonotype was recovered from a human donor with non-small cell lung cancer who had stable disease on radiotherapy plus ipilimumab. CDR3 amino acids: CASSFWGRGTGQVSPQHF. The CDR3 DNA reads TGTGCCAGCAGCTTTTGGGGGAGGGGGACAGGACAGGTCAGCCCCCAGCATTTT. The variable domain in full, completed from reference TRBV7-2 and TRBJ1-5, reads GAGVSQSPSNKVTEKGKDVELRCDPISGHTALYWYRQSLGQGLEFLIYFQGNSAPDKSGLPSDRFSAERTGGSVSTLTIQRTQQEDSAVYLCASSFWGRGTGQVSPQHFGDGTRLSIL.